Listed below are T cell receptor beta chains from one sample, sequenced in a study of beta chain features in type 1 diabetes. Produced via immunoSEQ multiplex PCR; TCRdb's table is partial and in-frame only. The sample includes approximately 400,000 clones, more than 12% of them seen just once. The sequenced sample consisted of naive CD4+ T cells from blood. Receptors originate from a woman between 18 and 29 years old in good health. The CDR3 runs from the conserved cysteine through the conserved F or W. The D gene is left open where the match is weak. The size field is filled for only some rows; it gives once, few, many or a size class.

V	D	J	size	DNA	CDR3
TRBV19	.	TRBJ2-3	.	TGTGCCAGTAGCAACGACCCTAGTACAGATACGCAGTATTTT	CASSNDPSTDTQYF
TRBV29-1	.	TRBJ2-3	.	TGCAGCGTCATGACAGTAAGCACAGATACGCAGTATTTT	CSVMTVSTDTQYF
TRBV9	TRBD2	TRBJ2-2	.	TGTGCCAGCAGCGTAGGACTAGCGGGACTGGGCGGGGAGCTGTTTTTT	CASSVGLAGLGGELFF
TRBV6-5	TRBD2	TRBJ2-7	.	TGTGCCAGCAGTCGCGGGGGGAGCTCCTACGAGCAGTACTTC	CASSRGGSSYEQYF
TRBV1	.	TRBJ2-2	.	TGCACCAGCCACCTCCACTACAGGGGGCCCAACACCGGGGAGCTGTTTTTT	CTSHLHYRGPNTGELFF
TRBV18	.	TRBJ2-4	few	TGTGCCAGCTCACCACAGACCAGGATTCAGTACTTC	CASSPQTRIQYF
TRBV28	TRBD2	TRBJ2-5	few	TGTGCCAGCAGTATGTTCGGGGGGTTTGGGGAGACCCAGTACTTC	CASSMFGGFGETQYF
TRBV29-1	.	TRBJ2-7	.	TGCAGCGTTGAAGATGCACCTCCAGCCTACGAGCAGTACTTC	CSVEDAPPAYEQYF
TRBV18	.	TRBJ1-1	few	TGTGCCAGCTCACAAGGGGAGAACACTGAAGCTTTCTTT	CASSQGENTEAFF
TRBV28	TRBD2	TRBJ2-7	.	TGTGCCAGCAGTCCCCGGACTAGCGGGAGCTACGAGCAGTACTTC	CASSPRTSGSYEQYF
TRBV29-1	TRBD1	TRBJ2-5	.	TGCAGCGTCTACAGGGGGGAGACGGAGACCCAGTACTTC	CSVYRGETETQYF
TRBV7-2	.	TRBJ2-5	.	TGTGCCAGCAGCCTCGGGCGGGTAGAGACCCAGTACTTC	CASSLGRVETQYF
TRBV6-6	TRBD1	TRBJ2-7	.	TGTGCCAGCACTAGACAGGGGGCTGCCGAGCAGTACTTC	CASTRQGAAEQYF
TRBV12-1	.	TRBJ2-1	.	TGTGCCAGCAGCTCGATAAGACTAGCGGGAGTACTCCATGAGCAGTTCTTC	CASSSIRLAGVLHEQFF
TRBV5-1	.	TRBJ2-1	.	TGCGCCAGCAGCTTGGTTAGGGGCGGAACTCACAATGAGCAGTTCTTC	CASSLVRGGTHNEQFF
TRBV30	.	TRBJ2-3	.	TGTGCCTGGAGTGTCGGCAGCGGCACAGATACGCAGTATTTT	CAWSVGSGTDTQYF
TRBV20-1	.	TRBJ1-2	.	TGCAATCAGGGGCTCCCCTATGGCTACACCTTC	CNQGLPYGYTF
TRBV7-3	TRBD1	TRBJ1-2	.	TGTGCCAGCAGCGGACAGGACGGAGTAGAAGGCTACACCTTC	CASSGQDGVEGYTF
TRBV7-9	.	TRBJ2-7	.	TGTGCCAGCAGCTATCGGACAGCCGACGAGCAGTACTTC	CASSYRTADEQYF
TRBV4-1	TRBD1	TRBJ1-1	.	TGCGCCAGCAGCTTCGACAGGGGGGAGAGGACTGAAGCTTTCTTT	CASSFDRGERTEAFF
TRBV7-2	TRBD2	TRBJ2-7	.	TGTGCCAGCAGCTTCCTAGCGGGAGCCTCTAGGGAGCAGTACTTC	CASSFLAGASREQYF
TRBV14	.	TRBJ2-7	few	TGTGCCAGCAGCCAAGGCCGAGTCGAGCAGTACTTC	CASSQGRVEQYF
TRBV29-1	.	TRBJ2-1	.	TGCAGCGGGAGGCGGGCGGGGTACAATGAGCAGTTCTTC	CSGRRAGYNEQFF
TRBV6-5	.	TRBJ2-5	few	TGTGCCAGCAGTTACTCGGAGGCGGGCCGGGGAGAGACCCAGTACTTC	CASSYSEAGRGETQYF
TRBV7-9	.	TRBJ1-5	.	TGTGCCAGCAGCTACGGAGATCAGCCCCAGCATTTT	CASSYGDQPQHF
TRBV19	.	TRBJ2-1	.	TGTGCCAGTAGTTCCTGGTCGGTGAGTGAGCAGTTCTTC	CASSSWSVSEQFF
TRBV28	TRBD2	TRBJ2-6	few	TGTGCCACCCACCCTAGCGGACTCTCGGGGGCCAACGTCCTGACTTTC	CATHPSGLSGANVLTF
TRBV28	TRBD1	TRBJ2-6	.	TGTGCCAGCAGTCCCTCCGGACAGGGGGTGGACCCTGGGGCCAACGTCCTGACTTTC	CASSPSGQGVDPGANVLTF